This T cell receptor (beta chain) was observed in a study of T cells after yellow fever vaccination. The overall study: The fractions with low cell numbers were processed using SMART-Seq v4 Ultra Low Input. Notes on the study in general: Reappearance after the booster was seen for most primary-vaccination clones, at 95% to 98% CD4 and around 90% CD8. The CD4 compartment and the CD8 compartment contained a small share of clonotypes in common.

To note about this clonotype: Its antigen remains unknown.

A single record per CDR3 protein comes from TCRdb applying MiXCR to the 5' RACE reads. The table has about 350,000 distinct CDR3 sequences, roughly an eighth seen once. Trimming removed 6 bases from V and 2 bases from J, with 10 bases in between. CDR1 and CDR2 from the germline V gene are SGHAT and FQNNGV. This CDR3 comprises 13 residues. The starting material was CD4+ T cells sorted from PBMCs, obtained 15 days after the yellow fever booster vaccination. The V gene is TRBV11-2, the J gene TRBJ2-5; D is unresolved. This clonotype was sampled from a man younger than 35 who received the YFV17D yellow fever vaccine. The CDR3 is CASSMGYQETQYF. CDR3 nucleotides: TGTGCCAGCAGTATGGGCTATCAAGAGACCCAGTACTTC.